These T cell receptor beta chains were read from a single sample in a study of shared clonotypes between healthy human individuals. TCRdb's copy holds only in-frame clones and misses some; the assay was immunoSEQ multiplex PCR. This table holds some 700,000 clones, around 91% found once. Input material: memory CD8+ T cells from PBMCs. The source of these receptors is a man aged 18 to 30 in good health. Some clones in this sample may be carry-over from other donors' samples. Each CDR3 is given with its conserved first and last residue. Each record gives: J gene, clone size, D gene, V gene, CDR3 protein, CDR3 DNA. The D gene is left open where the match is weak. Where a row states a size, it is once, few, many or the class of an expanded clone; other rows omit it.

J: TRBJ2-1; size: .; D: .; V: TRBV28; CDR3: CASSLGSPNEQFF; DNA: TGTGCCAGCAGTTTAGGGAGTCCCAATGAGCAGTTCTTC
J: TRBJ1-2; size: .; D: .; V: TRBV27; CDR3: CASSLSVLGVSYGYTF; DNA: TGTGCCAGCAGTTTATCCGTCCTGGGAGTTTCCTATGGCTACACCTTC
J: TRBJ1-1; size: few; D: .; V: TRBV5-1; CDR3: CASSLVLNTEAFF; DNA: TGCGCCAGCAGCTTGGTTCTGAACACTGAAGCTTTCTTT
J: TRBJ2-7; size: .; D: TRBD1; V: TRBV4-1; CDR3: CASSQEPLTGGRAYEQYF; DNA: TGCGCCAGCAGCCAGGAACCTCTGACAGGGGGCAGGGCTTACGAGCAGTACTTC
J: TRBJ1-5; size: .; D: .; V: TRBV27; CDR3: CASSLLGQSLPQPQHF; DNA: TGTGCCAGCAGTTTGCTAGGGCAGTCCCTTCCTCAGCCCCAGCATTTT
J: TRBJ1-1; size: .; D: .; V: TRBV29-1; CDR3: CSVAEAPGAFF; DNA: TGCAGCGTTGCCGAGGCTCCGGGGGCTTTCTTT
J: TRBJ1-4; size: .; D: .; V: TRBV20-1; CDR3: CSARDGGLFF; DNA: TGCAGTGCTAGAGATGGAGGGCTGTTTTTT
J: TRBJ2-2; size: .; D: TRBD1; V: TRBV11-2; CDR3: CASSLGAGGDTGELFF; DNA: TGTGCCAGCAGCTTAGGGGCAGGGGGAGACACCGGGGAGCTGTTTTTT
J: TRBJ1-1; size: .; D: .; V: TRBV6-4; CDR3: CASSRTVNTEAFF; DNA: TGTGCCAGCAGTAGGACAGTGAACACTGAAGCTTTCTTT
J: TRBJ2-1; size: once; D: .; V: TRBV7-2; CDR3: CASRTRTERFYNEQFF; DNA: TGTGCCAGCAGGACTAGGACAGAACGCTTCTACAATGAGCAGTTCTTC
J: TRBJ2-2; size: .; D: .; V: TRBV28; CDR3: CASSISPDGENTGELFF; DNA: TGTGCCAGCAGTATCTCCCCGGACGGGGAAAACACCGGGGAGCTGTTTTTT
J: TRBJ2-7; size: .; D: .; V: TRBV4-1; CDR3: CASSQDPGANYEQYF; DNA: TGCGCCAGCAGCCAAGATCCGGGAGCGAACTACGAGCAGTACTTC
J: TRBJ1-1; size: .; D: TRBD1; V: TRBV16; CDR3: CASSQWLTGDEATEAFF; DNA: TGTGCCAGCAGCCAATGGTTAACAGGGGATGAGGCGACTGAAGCTTTCTTT
J: TRBJ1-1; size: .; D: .; V: TRBV28; CDR3: CASRNTEAFF; DNA: TGTGCCAGCCGGAACACTGAAGCTTTCTTT
J: TRBJ1-4; size: .; D: .; V: TRBV14; CDR3: CASSPGQTTNEKLFF; DNA: TGTGCCAGCAGCCCCGGACAGACAACTAATGAAAAACTGTTTTTT
J: TRBJ2-7; size: .; D: .; V: TRBV9; CDR3: CASSASLGTISEQYF; DNA: TGTGCCAGCAGCGCGTCTCTAGGTACCATCTCCGAGCAGTACTTC
J: TRBJ2-5; size: .; D: TRBD1; V: TRBV5-1; CDR3: CASSLGGQGETQYF; DNA: TGCGCCAGCAGCTTGGGCGGACAGGGGGAGACCCAGTACTTC
J: TRBJ2-1; size: .; D: .; V: TRBV7-8; CDR3: CASTPPRGAYNEQFF; DNA: TGTGCCAGCACCCCTCCCCGGGGCGCCTACAATGAGCAGTTCTTC
J: TRBJ2-1; size: .; D: .; V: TRBV30; CDR3: CAWSGELVNPNEQFF; DNA: TGTGCCTGGAGTGGGGAACTAGTAAACCCCAATGAGCAGTTCTTC
J: TRBJ1-4; size: many; D: TRBD1; V: TRBV30; CDR3: CAWELDRGEKLFF; DNA: TGTGCCTGGGAGCTTGACAGGGGAGAAAAACTGTTTTTT
J: TRBJ2-2; size: .; D: .; V: TRBV6-7; CDR3: CASPGGGQPNTGELFF; DNA: TGTGCCAGCCCCGGTGGCGGACAGCCGAACACCGGGGAGCTGTTTTTT
J: TRBJ1-3; size: once; D: .; V: TRBV27; CDR3: CASSPLYQNTIYF; DNA: TGTGCCAGCAGTCCCCTGTACCAAAACACCATATATTTT
J: TRBJ1-1; size: .; D: .; V: TRBV27; CDR3: CASRPQRIRRNTEAFF; DNA: TGTGCCAGCAGACCTCAGCGGATTAGAAGGAACACTGAAGCTTTCTTT
J: TRBJ2-1; size: .; D: TRBD2; V: TRBV4-2; CDR3: CASSQDWGTGGEQFF; DNA: TGTGCCAGCAGCCAAGATTGGGGGACGGGAGGCGAGCAGTTCTTC
J: TRBJ1-3; size: .; D: .; V: TRBV2; CDR3: CASSELAGMSSGNTIYF; DNA: TGTGCCAGCAGTGAATTGGCAGGGATGAGCTCTGGAAACACCATATATTTT
J: TRBJ2-7; size: .; D: TRBD2; V: TRBV18; CDR3: CASSASEGLAGPSYEQYF; DNA: TGTGCCAGCTCAGCGAGCGAAGGACTAGCGGGCCCATCCTACGAGCAGTACTTC
J: TRBJ2-3; size: .; D: .; V: TRBV6-5; CDR3: CASRTGTDTQYF; DNA: TGTGCCAGCAGGACAGGTACAGATACGCAGTATTTT
J: TRBJ2-5; size: .; D: .; V: TRBV7-9; CDR3: CASRPALLLEDLEQETQYF; DNA: TGTGCCAGCAGGCCGGCGCTTCTTTTAGAGGACCTGGAGCAAGAGACCCAGTACTTC
J: TRBJ1-2; size: .; D: .; V: TRBV28; CDR3: CASAGYYGYTF; DNA: TGTGCCAGTGCGGGCTACTATGGCTACACCTTC
J: TRBJ2-2; size: .; D: TRBD2; V: TRBV5-4; CDR3: CASSLGEGLDTGELFF; DNA: TGTGCCAGCAGCTTGGGGGAGGGTTTGGACACCGGGGAGCTGTTTTTT
J: TRBJ2-3; size: once; D: TRBD1; V: TRBV28; CDR3: CASSREANDRASPDTQYF; DNA: TGTGCCAGCAGCCGTGAGGCCAATGACAGGGCTTCCCCAGATACGCAGTATTTT
J: TRBJ2-7; size: .; D: .; V: TRBV28; CDR3: CASSRGRMDEQYF; DNA: TGTGCCAGCTCGAGAGGGCGGATGGACGAGCAGTACTTC
J: TRBJ1-1; size: .; D: .; V: TRBV6-5; CDR3: CASSPDSPKGAFF; DNA: TGTGCCAGCAGTCCGGACAGCCCAAAGGGAGCTTTCTTT
J: TRBJ2-2; size: once; D: .; V: TRBV5-1; CDR3: CASSPWIGELFF; DNA: TGCGCCAGCAGCCCCTGGATCGGGGAGCTGTTTTTT
J: TRBJ1-4; size: .; D: .; V: TRBV4-1; CDR3: CASSQAKGEEKLFF; DNA: TGCGCCAGCAGCCAAGCAAAGGGGGAGGAAAAACTGTTTTTT
J: TRBJ2-7; size: once; D: .; V: TRBV4-2; CDR3: CASSQDPDPAYEQYF; DNA: TGTGCCAGCAGCCAAGATCCCGATCCAGCCTACGAGCAGTACTTC
J: TRBJ2-7; size: .; D: TRBD2; V: TRBV16; CDR3: CASSTGLAGIYEQYF; DNA: TGTGCCAGCAGTACCGGACTAGCGGGTATCTACGAGCAGTACTTC
J: TRBJ2-1; size: .; D: TRBD2; V: TRBV10-2; CDR3: CASSDPTLAGDSGNEQFF; DNA: TGCGCCAGCAGTGACCCCACGTTAGCGGGAGACTCTGGCAATGAGCAGTTCTTC
J: TRBJ2-7; size: .; D: .; V: TRBV28; CDR3: CASDSGEGGEQYF; DNA: TGTGCCAGCGACTCCGGGGAAGGTGGAGAGCAGTACTTC
J: TRBJ2-1; size: .; D: .; V: TRBV28; CDR3: CASSHRLAGKYNEQFF; DNA: TGTGCCAGCAGTCACCGGCTGGCGGGAAAATACAATGAGCAGTTCTTC
J: TRBJ1-4; size: .; D: .; V: TRBV9; CDR3: CASSVAGRGDEKLFF; DNA: TGTGCCAGCAGCGTAGCAGGAAGAGGGGATGAAAAACTGTTTTTT
J: TRBJ2-1; size: .; D: .; V: TRBV19; CDR3: CASSIGTRNEQFF; DNA: TGTGCCAGTAGTATTGGGACAAGGAATGAGCAGTTCTTC
J: TRBJ2-7; size: .; D: TRBD1; V: TRBV9; CDR3: CASSGQGSYEQYF; DNA: TGTGCCAGCAGCGGACAGGGCTCCTACGAGCAGTACTTC
J: TRBJ2-5; size: .; D: .; V: TRBV27; CDR3: CASSSRNREETQYF; DNA: TGTGCCAGCAGTTCGAGAAACAGGGAAGAGACCCAGTACTTC
J: TRBJ2-7; size: .; D: TRBD2; V: TRBV6-1; CDR3: CASSDFGGGSSYEQYF; DNA: TGTGCCAGCAGTGACTTCGGGGGAGGGAGCTCCTACGAGCAGTACTTC
J: TRBJ2-5; size: once; D: .; V: TRBV7-8; CDR3: CASSQRLGTETQYF; DNA: TGTGCCAGCAGCCAAAGGCTGGGAACAGAGACCCAGTACTTC
J: TRBJ2-1; size: .; D: .; V: TRBV14; CDR3: CASSQARTRDHRDEQFF; DNA: TGTGCCAGCAGCCAGGCTCGGACGCGGGACCATCGGGATGAGCAGTTCTTC
J: TRBJ2-7; size: .; D: .; V: TRBV7-8; CDR3: CASGQGRDEQYF; DNA: TGTGCCAGCGGCCAGGGCCGGGACGAGCAGTACTTC
J: TRBJ1-1; size: .; D: .; V: TRBV14; CDR3: CASSQGFGRQVRNTEAFF; DNA: TGTGCCAGCAGCCAAGGTTTTGGGCGACAGGTTAGGAACACTGAAGCTTTCTTT
J: TRBJ1-6; size: .; D: .; V: TRBV28; CDR3: CASSLNSPLHF; DNA: TGTGCCAGCAGTCTGAATTCACCCCTCCACTTT
J: TRBJ2-7; size: .; D: .; V: TRBV27; CDR3: CASSWQAGPYEQYF; DNA: TGTGCCAGCAGTTGGCAGGCAGGGCCCTACGAGCAGTACTTC
J: TRBJ2-3; size: .; D: .; V: TRBV19; CDR3: CASINQHTDTQYF; DNA: TGTGCCAGTATAAACCAGCACACAGATACGCAGTATTTT
J: TRBJ1-2; size: .; D: .; V: TRBV27; CDR3: CASSFAGSYGYTF; DNA: TGTGCCAGCAGTTTTGCCGGATCCTATGGCTACACCTTC